This TCR beta chain was profiled in a study of blood T cells in healthy people across ages. Study conclusions and caveats: From one million sequenced T cells, diversity estimates were lower bounds. Older age coincided with a roughly linear decline in TCR beta diversity per million T cells.

The authors ran a second PCR of roughly 7 to 11 cycles using a sample-barcoded 5' primer and a J-beta primer mix. Carrying 12 random nucleotides, a template-switch adaptor labeled each individual cDNA molecule. TCRdb redid the calling of the 5' RACE reads with MiXCR, one entry per CDR3 protein. The sample records roughly 1,800,000 distinct CDR3 sequences, about 50% being singletons. This clonotype showed up just a few times. Its antigen is currently unknown. V was clipped by 5 bases and J by 2 bases, with 16 bases between them. Germline values: CDR1 MDHEN, CDR2 SYDVKM. The CDR3 extends over 15 amino acids.

Sequences were obtained from blood. This chain joins TRBV28 and TRBJ2-7; D unresolved. This sequence originates from a woman aged 35 to 49 in good health. The chain's CDR3 is CASSPQSTETYEQYF. For the CDR3, the DNA is TGTGCCAGCAGTCCCCAGTCTACAGAGACCTACGAGCAGTACTTC. Full variable domain (remainder filled in from reference TRBV28 and TRBJ2-7): DVKVTQSSRYLVKRTGEKVFLECVQDMDHENMFWYRQDPGLGLRLIYFSYDVKMKEKGDIPEGYSVSREKKERFSLILESASTNQTSMYLCASSPQSTETYEQYFGPGTRLTVT.